What follows describes a single T cell receptor (beta chain). Its antigen is undetermined. The sample is drawn from a study of beta chain features in type 1 diabetes. Looking at the study overall: All samples yielded 100 million to 140 million examined sorted cells. Points from the study as a whole: PCR might preferentially amplify shorter templates, equally in patients and controls.

This CDR3 region has 15 residues. Germline V lookup: CDR1 KGHSH, CDR2 LQKENI. The V end was cut by 2 bases, the J end by 1 base, with 12 bases between. Of the isolated RNA, all was reverse transcribed, and so the sequenced material was expressed TCRB transcripts. Naive, central memory and regulatory T cell samples yielded about 3.9 million reads on average. Generated by immunoSEQ multiplex PCR, the TCRdb table keeps only in-frame clones and is missing some. The sample has about 930,000 clones, roughly a sixth seen once. This TCR came from a young woman in good health. The sample was naive CD4+ T cells from blood. The chain has TRBV18 and TRBJ2-7, with a tentative D call TRBD2 (6 bases). CDR3 residues: CASSPGASASYEQYF. Here the CDR3 DNA reads TGTGCCAGCTCACCAGGGGCTAGCGCTTCCTACGAGCAGTACTTC.